These 4 T cell receptor beta chains originate from one sample sequenced in a study of regulatory T cells in long-lasting Graves disease. Construction of the TCR beta libraries employed iRepertoire HTBI primers in conjunction with Arm-PCR of CDR3 regions. From the multiplex PCR reads, TCRdb called clonotypes with MiXCR, one entry per CDR3 protein. Altogether 580,000 or so distinct CDR3 sequences are present, roughly 16% being singletons, with the ten largest covering approximately 12%. Stated time point: newly diagnosed GD, antithyroid drugs for less than 3 months. The TCR library was prepared using RNA isolated from PBMCs. This sample also belongs to another study, concerning T cells in Graves' hyperthyroidism and ophthalmopathy.

Material: peripheral blood mononuclear cells (PBMCs), obtained at new diagnosis, from a patient treated with antithyroid drugs. The source of these receptors is a man between 18 and 29 years old with Graves disease.

This clonotype is categorized as medium-sized (0.01 to 0.1%). This chain uses TRBV12-3 or TRBV12-4 with TRBJ2-7, with TRBD1 identical over 9 bases. Trimming removed 2 bases from V and 1 base from J; junction bases left unmatched: 6. This CDR3 contains 16 residues. The DNA for the CDR3 is TGTGCCAGCAGTTTAAGGACAGGGGTCACTTCCTACGAGCAGTACTTC. Residues: CASSLRTGVTSYEQYF.

The chain joins TRBV3-1 to TRBJ2-7; 11 positions match TRBD2. J lost 6 bases, V lost 2 bases, and 6 bases had no gene match. Germline values: CDR1 LGHDT, CDR2 YNNKEL (reference sequence). The CDR3 runs to 15 residues. CDR3 sequence: CASSQPTSGRTEQYF. CDR3 coding DNA: TGTGCCAGCAGCCAACCCACTAGCGGGAGAACCGAGCAGTACTTC.

This clonotype was counted between two and nine times. The chain's CDR3 is CASALDTAANVLTF. The CDR3 DNA reads as TGTGCTAGTGCCCTGGACACTGCCGCCAACGTCCTGACTTTC. The J gene is TRBJ2-6, the V gene TRBV12-5, with D perhaps TRBD1 (5 bases). CDR3 length: 14 residues. Germline V gene data show CDR1 as LGHNT and CDR2 as FRNRAP. The V and J ends lost 7 bases and 7 bases respectively, with 14 bases between them.

CDR3 nucleotides: TGTGCCAGCTCACCACAAGGGACTAGCGGGAGGGGTGAGCAGTACTTC. Amino acid sequence: CASSPQGTSGRGEQYF. The gene calls are TRBV18 and TRBJ2-7, with 16 bases lining up with TRBD2. The V and J ends lost 1 base and 7 bases, in that order; junction bases with no gene match: 4. CDR1 is KGHSH and CDR2 is LQKENI in the germline V gene. The CDR3 is 16 residues long.